A single sample gave rise to the 26 T cell receptor beta chains below, sequenced in a study of graft-versus-host responses after intestinal transplantation. The table came from immunoSEQ multiplex PCR; TCRdb's copy has only in-frame clones and leaves some out. Among about 93,000 clones listed, roughly 93% were seen once. No cognate antigen is known for these TCRs. This specimen was unstimulated CD8+ T cells sorted from spleen or lymph node cells, taken before intestinal transplant. These receptors all stem from a human donor who received an intestinal transplant.

The chain links TRBV14 to TRBJ1-1, with a tentative D call TRBD1 (5 bases). Germline lookup yields CDR1 SGHDN and CDR2 FVKESK. V dropped 3 bases and J dropped 8 bases, with 22 bases sitting between them. CDR3 size: 16 residues. The CDR3 nucleotides are TGTGCCAGCAGCCACTTCCGGGGATCGGGACTCGGGGAAGCTTTCTTT. Translated, it gives CASSHFRGSGLGEAFF.

The chain combines TRBV6-1 with TRBJ2-3; D is uncertain. Trimming removed 2 bases at V and 6 bases at J, with 15 bases between. This CDR3 is built from 15 residues. Germline lookup yields CDR1 MNHNS and CDR2 SASEGT. The CDR3, as DNA: TGTGCCAGCAGTGAAAGTACTAACTTTGAGGATACGCAGTATTTT. It yields the protein CASSESTNFEDTQYF.

The J gene is TRBJ1-1, the V gene TRBV5-1, with 12 bases lining up with TRBD1. From germline, CDR1 is SGHRS and CDR2 YFSETQ. The CDR3 length is 16 residues. Unmatched junction bases numbered 5, after V lost 4 bases and J lost 1 base. This CDR3 is CASSPGTGGWNTEAFF. The CDR3 nucleotides read TGCGCCAGCAGCCCCGGGACAGGGGGCTGGAACACTGAAGCTTTCTTT.

CDR3 amino acids: CASINPGHSYEQYF. The CDR3 DNA sequence: TGTGCCAGCATTAACCCAGGGCACTCCTACGAGCAGTACTTC. The J gene is TRBJ2-7, the V gene TRBV28; D possibly corresponds to TRBD1 (5 bases). The V gene's germline CDR1 is MDHEN and CDR2 SYDVKM. The V gene lost 7 bases and the J gene lost 0 bases, with 13 bases spanning the gap. CDR3 length: 14 amino acids.

This chain connects TRBV7-9 to TRBJ2-7; 8 bases agree with TRBD2. The CDR3 loop spans 11 amino acids. From germline, CDR1 is SEHNR and CDR2 FQNEAQ (reference sequence). The CDR3 nucleotides read TGTGCAACGCGGGGGGCCTACGAGCAGTACTTC. This encodes CATRGAYEQYF.

The V call is TRBV27, the J call TRBJ2-1; 7 bases match TRBD2. With V trimmed by 3 bases and J by 1 base, 6 bases remained unmatched. Germline V gives CDR1 MNHEY, CDR2 SMNVEV (reference sequence). CDR3 length: 16 residues. In nucleotides, the CDR3 is TGTGCCAGCAGTTTCCTACGGGGGGAGTCCTACAATGAGCAGTTCTTC. Translating it yields CASSFLRGESYNEQFF.

DNA of the CDR3: TGTGCCAGCAGTTTATCGTACGGCTTTGCGGGCGGGGAGCTGTTTTTT. Translated: CASSLSYGFAGGELFF. The chain joins TRBV27 to TRBJ2-2; tentatively, D is TRBD2 (5 bases). Germline loops: CDR1 MNHEY, CDR2 SMNVEV (reference sequence). This CDR3 comprises 16 residues. Between the trimmed V and J ends, which lost 0 bases and 7 bases, there was a span of 15 bases.

V gene TRBV19 combines with J gene TRBJ2-7, with 8 bases fitting TRBD2. Germline V gene lookup returns CDR1 LNHDA and CDR2 SQIVND (reference sequence). With 5 bases clipped from V and 2 bases from J, the junction kept 5 bases outside the gene matches. This CDR3 has 14 residues. CDR3 region: CASSSSGPAYEQYF. CDR3 bases: TGTGCCAGTAGTTCTAGCGGGCCAGCCTACGAGCAGTACTTC.

This chain connects TRBV10-3 to TRBJ1-3, with D hard to call. CDR1 and CDR2 from the germline V gene are ENHRY and SYGVKD. CDR3 length: 12 amino acids. Trimming took 4 bases from V and 4 from J, leaving 5 bases between them. DNA for the CDR3: TGTGCCATCAGTGTTGGCGGAAACACCATATATTTT. It specifies CAISVGGNTIYF.

The rearrangement links TRBV13 to TRBJ1-2, with 9 bases aligning to TRBD1. Germline trimming cut 3 bases from V and 8 bases from J; bases unmatched to any gene: 4. This CDR3 comprises 13 residues. Germline V CDR1 and CDR2: PRHDT, FYEKMQ (reference sequence). The CDR3 region is CASSLTGGNGYTF. In DNA form, the CDR3 reads TGTGCCAGCAGCTTGACAGGGGGAAACGGCTACACCTTC. Based on the CDR3 plus reference TRBV13 and TRBJ1-2, the full variable domain is AAGVIQSPRHLIKEKRETATLKCYPIPRHDTVYWYQQGPGQDPQFLISFYEKMQSDKGSIPDRFSAQQFSDYHSELNMSSLELGDSALYFCASSLTGGNGYTFGSGTRLTVV.

The chain couples TRBV10-1 to TRBJ2-3, with a tentative D call TRBD2 (5 bases). Trimming removed 3 bases from V and 3 bases from J, with 7 bases in between. Looked up from germline, CDR1 is WNHNN and CDR2 is SYGVQD (reference sequence). CDR3 length equals 13 residues. In DNA form, the CDR3 reads TGCGCCAGCAGTGAAATAGCGACAGATACGCAGTATTTT. Its translation: CASSEIATDTQYF.

This chain joins TRBV10-2 and TRBJ1-5; 7 bases map to TRBD1. The ends lost 0 bases at V and 0 bases at J; junction bases unmatched: 11. The CDR3 is 19 residues long. In germline, CDR1 is WSHSY, CDR2 SAAADI. CDR3 loop: CASSESTGLHFYSNQPQHF. Written as DNA, the CDR3 is TGCGCCAGCAGTGAGTCGACAGGGCTACACTTTTATAGCAATCAGCCCCAGCATTTT.

The chain uses TRBV19 and TRBJ1-1; D gene unclear. This CDR3 spans 12 amino acids. CDR1 and CDR2 from the germline V gene are LNHDA and SQIVND (reference sequence). Trimming stripped 5 bases from V and 2 bases from J, with 6 bases between. CDR3 loop: CASSYRNTEAFF. CDR3 in DNA: TGTGCCAGTAGTTACAGAAACACTGAAGCTTTCTTT.

The rearrangement joins TRBV9 to TRBJ2-7, with 8 bases that match TRBD2. The CDR3 is 15 residues long. Germline trimming cut 4 bases from V and 4 bases from J; bases unmatched to any gene: 10. CDR1 SGDLS and CDR2 YYNGEE come from the germline V gene. CDR3 protein: CASSPMRGDPYEQYF. CDR3 DNA sequence: TGTGCCAGCAGCCCTATGCGGGGGGATCCGTACGAGCAGTACTTC.

V gene TRBV27 combines with J gene TRBJ2-2, with 11 bases lining up with TRBD2. This CDR3 contains 17 residues. Germline V gene sequence: CDR1 MNHEY, CDR2 SMNVEV (reference sequence). V lost 2 bases to trimming and J lost 4 bases; unmatched junction nucleotides: 6. In DNA, the CDR3 is TGTGCCAGCAGTTTACAGAGACTAGCGGGACCCACCGGGGAGCTGTTTTTT. Translating gives CASSLQRLAGPTGELFF.

The chain employs TRBV7-8 and TRBJ2-7; 8 bases match TRBD2. The germline CDR1 and CDR2 sequences are SGHVS and FQNEAQ. CDR3 length: 15 residues. Trimming took 5 bases from V and 9 from J; bases not matched to a gene: 15. The CDR3 nucleotides read TGTGCCAGCAGCCCTAGGGGCGGAAACCGGGAGGGGCAGTACTTC. Translating it yields CASSPRGGNREGQYF.

The CDR3 region has the DNA TGTGCCAGCAGCAGCAGCGGAGTCGAGAACGGACTATCCGGCTACACCTTC. Amino acid sequence: CASSSSGVENGLSGYTF. The J gene is TRBJ1-2, the V gene TRBV9; D is unresolved. CDR3 length: 17 residues. Trimming shortened V by 4 bases and J by 8 bases, and 27 bases separated the two germline ends. Germline loops: CDR1 SGDLS, CDR2 YYNGEE.

This rearrangement joins TRBV27 to TRBJ2-1, with 12 bases lining up with TRBD2. The CDR3 has 16 residues. The V gene end was trimmed by 0 bases and the J gene end by 6 bases; junction bases not matched to a gene: 3. Germline V gene data show CDR1 as MNHEY and CDR2 as SMNVEV (reference sequence). This chain's CDR3 is CASSLSPSGRANEQFF. CDR3 sequence (DNA): TGTGCCAGCAGTTTATCGCCTAGCGGGAGGGCCAATGAGCAGTTCTTC.

The chain uses TRBV25-1 and TRBJ2-3; TRBD2 is a possible D gene (6 bases). Germline V gives CDR1 MGHDK, CDR2 SYGVNS. This CDR3 is built from 15 residues. Trimming shortened V by 6 bases and J by 2 bases, and 15 bases separated the two germline ends. CDR3 DNA: TGTGCCAGCAGCTTAGCGGAAGGGCACACAGATACGCAGTATTTT. This sequence encodes CASSLAEGHTDTQYF.

This sequence joins TRBV7-9 and TRBJ2-1; TRBD2 matches 7 bases. V shed 1 base and J 7 bases; nucleotides not matched to a gene: 7. CDR1 and CDR2 (germline): SEHNR, FQNEAQ (reference sequence). The CDR3 length is 15 residues. The CDR3 reads CASSLVAGAGNEQFF. The CDR3 DNA sequence: TGTGCCAGCAGCTTAGTTGCGGGAGCGGGGAATGAGCAGTTCTTC.

The chain employs TRBV29-1 and TRBJ2-1; 14 nucleotides match TRBD2. Germline V CDR1 and CDR2: SQVTM, ANQGSEA. The length of the CDR3 is 14 residues. V shed 4 bases, J shed 6 bases, and the junction held 2 bases outside the gene matches. The CDR3 sequence is CSVGLAGGFNEQFF. Written as DNA, the CDR3 is TGCAGCGTTGGACTAGCGGGAGGGTTCAATGAGCAGTTCTTC.

The chain uses TRBV5-4 and TRBJ2-1, with 13 nucleotides matching TRBD2. This CDR3 region has 15 residues. Trimming took 0 bases from V and 7 from J; bases not matched to a gene: 1. Per the germline V gene, CDR1 is SGHNT and CDR2 is YYREEE (reference sequence). For the CDR3, the DNA is TGTGCCAGCAGCTTGGGACTAGCGGGGGGTAATGAGCAGTTCTTC. This translates into CASSLGLAGGNEQFF.

The chain couples TRBV11-2 to TRBJ2-3; D is ambiguous. The V and J ends lost 5 bases and 2 bases respectively, with 8 bases between them. Germline V gene lookup returns CDR1 SGHAT and CDR2 FQNNGV. CDR3 length: 13 amino acids. CDR3 sequence reads: CASSPTTTDTQYF. The DNA for the CDR3 is TGTGCCAGCAGCCCAACAACCACAGATACGCAGTATTTT. The complete variable domain, with remaining parts taken from reference TRBV11-2 and TRBJ2-3, reads EAGVAQSPRYKIIEKRQSVAFWCNPISGHATLYWYQQILGQGPKLLIQFQNNGVVDDSQLPKDRFSAERLKGVDSTLKIQPAKLEDSAVYLCASSPTTTDTQYFGPGTRLTVL.

This CDR3 is CASGQGAVTEAFF. In nucleotides, the CDR3 is TGTGCCAGCGGACAGGGGGCTGTCACTGAAGCTTTCTTT. The rearrangement links TRBV6-1 to TRBJ1-1, with TRBD1 matching over 11 bases. Germline CDR1 MNHNS, CDR2 SASEGT. V trimming: 8 bases; J trimming: 4 bases; junction bases outside the gene matches: 3. This CDR3 spans 13 amino acids.

The chain couples TRBV27 to TRBJ2-7; 10 bases align to TRBD2. Germline V gene data show CDR1 as MNHEY and CDR2 as SMNVEV (reference sequence). Germline trimming cut 2 bases from V and 0 bases from J; bases unmatched to any gene: 7. CDR3 length: 17 amino acids. The CDR3 spells CASSLGLAGGSSYEQYF. CDR3 sequence (DNA): TGTGCCAGCAGTTTAGGTTTAGCGGGAGGCTCCTCCTACGAGCAGTACTTC.

V usage is TRBV7-9 and J usage is TRBJ1-2; 10 bases agree with TRBD1. From germline, CDR1 is SEHNR and CDR2 FQNEAQ (reference sequence). The V segment lost 5 bases and the J segment 8 bases; nucleotides outside the gene matches: 8. The length of the CDR3 is 14 residues. CDR3 amino acids: CASSPGQGGRGYTF. The CDR3 DNA is TGTGCCAGCAGCCCCGGACAGGGGGGGAGGGGCTACACCTTC. The full variable domain, its missing parts supplied by reference TRBV7-9 and TRBJ1-2, is DTGVSQNPRHKITKRGQNVTFRCDPISEHNRLYWYRQTLGQGPEFLTYFQNEAQLEKSRLLSDRFSAERPKGSFSTLEIQRTEQGDSAMYLCASSPGQGGRGYTFGSGTRLTVV.